What follows is one T cell receptor beta chain and its context. The PCR was carried out with 60 Vbeta primers and 13 Jbeta primers. Measured with immunoSEQ multiplex PCR; TCRdb has only the in-frame clones, and not every one. The data contain some 150,000 clones, about 64% of them singletons. This specimen comes from a study of cytomegalovirus exposure and HLA in healthy donors. There are 15 residues in the CDR3. V lost 1 base to trimming and J lost 1 base; unmatched junction nucleotides: 3. Germline V gives CDR1 MGHRA, CDR2 YSYEKL. Specimen: PBMCs. The rearrangement uses TRBV4-1 and TRBJ2-5, with 7 bases fitting TRBD2. This receptor was obtained from a woman aged 40-49 years in good health and CMV-seronegative. In nucleotides, the CDR3 is TGCGCCAGCAGCCAAGTGTGGGGGGGCCAAGAGACCCAGTACTTC. This encodes CASSQVWGGQETQYF.